This passage covers 27 T cell receptor beta chains from one sample sequenced in a study of CD8 T cells in Susac syndrome. An input of roughly 0.5 to 1 ug of RNA was subjected to reverse transcription using random hexamers. TCRdb called the immunoSEQ multiplex PCR reads again in MiXCR, with one record for every CDR3 protein. The table includes some 120,000 distinct CDR3 sequences, about 94% detected once. Input material: CD8+ T cells from PBMCs. The origin of the receptors is a human donor with Susac syndrome.

The chain employs TRBV5-1 and TRBJ2-1; 11 bases fit TRBD2. CDR1 and CDR2 from the germline V gene are SGHRS and YFSETQ. The V segment lost 0 bases and the J segment 8 bases; nucleotides outside the gene matches: 10. The length of the CDR3 is 17 residues. CDR3 sequence reads: CASSLDSRTSGWDEQFF. The DNA of the CDR3 is TGCGCCAGCAGCTTGGACTCTCGGACTAGCGGGTGGGATGAGCAGTTCTTC. The full variable domain, rest sourced from reference TRBV5-1 and TRBJ2-1, is KAGVTQTPRYLIKTRGQQVTLSCSPISGHRSVSWYQQTPGQGLQFLFEYFSETQRNKGNFPGRFSGRQFSNSRSEMNVSTLELGDSALYLCASSLDSRTSGWDEQFFGPGTRLTVL.

The rearrangement uses TRBV27 and TRBJ2-1, with TRBD2 matching 10 bases. V was pared by 6 bases and J by 6 bases, with 8 bases of the junction left unmatched. CDR3 length: 15 residues. Germline V gene sequence: CDR1 MNHEY, CDR2 SMNVEV (reference sequence). For the CDR3, the DNA is TGTGCCAGCAGCGTAGCGGGAGGTCTTGCCAATGAGCAGTTCTTC. Its protein product is CASSVAGGLANEQFF.

This clonotype was seen a single time. V is TRBV3-1 and J is TRBJ2-2; no clear D. The V and J ends lost 3 bases and 9 bases respectively, with 8 bases between them. Germline V gene sequence: CDR1 LGHDT, CDR2 YNNKEL (reference sequence). The CDR3 has 12 amino acids. The CDR3 DNA is TGTGCCAGCAGCCAGGATCGGCGGGAGCTGTTTTTT. It specifies CASSQDRRELFF.

V and J are TRBV9 and TRBJ2-3; 8 positions match TRBD2. Germline loops: CDR1 SGDLS, CDR2 YYNGEE. The CDR3 runs to 17 residues. V dropped 3 bases and J dropped 6; count of bases not matched to a gene: 15. The CDR3 reads CASSGKAGALLGDTQYF. CDR3 bases: TGTGCCAGCAGCGGTAAAGCGGGAGCCCTCTTAGGTGATACGCAGTATTTT.

V is TRBV20-1 and J is TRBJ2-7, with D possibly matching TRBD1 (5 bases). CDR1 is DFQATT and CDR2 is SNEGSKA in the germline V gene (reference sequence). V lost 2 bases, J lost 5 bases, and 16 bases lay in between. CDR3 length: 14 amino acids. CDR3 sequence (DNA): TGCAGTGCTAGACGTGGGGCAGAGTGGGACGAGCAGTACTTC. It codes for CSARRGAEWDEQYF.

This clonotype was observed once. The V gene is TRBV7-9, the J gene TRBJ2-4; D is unresolved. V lost 5 bases to trimming and J lost 3 bases, with 8 bases between them. Germline V lookup: CDR1 SEHNR, CDR2 FQNEAQ (reference sequence). The CDR3 runs 13 residues. CDR3 region: CASSPQDKNIQYF. The CDR3 DNA follows: TGTGCCAGCAGCCCACAAGACAAAAACATTCAGTACTTC.

The chain carries TRBV27 and TRBJ2-5; weak D call: TRBD1 (6 bases). V was shortened by 3 bases and J by 6 bases, with 11 bases between the two germline ends. Per the germline V gene, CDR1 is MNHEY and CDR2 is SMNVEV (reference sequence). The CDR3 sequence is 13 residues long. The CDR3 loop is CASSFRGVKTQYF. The CDR3 nucleotides are TGTGCCAGCAGTTTCAGGGGCGTGAAGACCCAGTACTTC.

The chain recombines TRBV3-1 with TRBJ2-1; D is unclear. Germline V gene lookup returns CDR1 LGHDT and CDR2 YNNKEL (reference sequence). V was cut by 4 bases and J by 5 bases, with 6 bases left in between. This CDR3 region has 12 residues. CDR3 region: CASSPPHNEQFF. In DNA, the CDR3 is TGTGCCAGCAGCCCCCCACACAATGAGCAGTTCTTC.

The chain has TRBV5-1 and TRBJ1-1, with 8 bases that match TRBD1. Per germline, CDR1 SGHRS and CDR2 YFSETQ. The ends lost 4 bases at V and 8 bases at J; junction bases unmatched: 10. This CDR3 is 14 amino acids long. For the CDR3, the DNA is TGCGCCAGCAGCCTGGGACAGGACCTAAAGGAAGCTTTCTTT. Protein: CASSLGQDLKEAFF.

The rearrangement uses TRBV20-1 and TRBJ1-4; TRBD1 might be the D (5 bases). V lost 6 bases and J lost 6, with 11 bases in between. The CDR3 extends over 12 amino acids. Germline V gene sequence: CDR1 DFQATT, CDR2 SNEGSKA (reference sequence). The CDR3 DNA reads TGCAGTGCCCCGGCCAGGGATGAAAAACTGTTTTTT. The encoded protein is CSAPARDEKLFF.

The V gene is TRBV13, the J gene TRBJ2-5, with TRBD1 matching 7 bases. Per the germline V gene, CDR1 is PRHDT and CDR2 is FYEKMQ (reference sequence). This CDR3 comprises 17 residues. With V trimmed by 1 base and J by 2 bases, 10 bases remained unmatched. This CDR3 is CASSLEQGKDGQETQYF. As DNA, the CDR3 is TGTGCCAGCAGCTTAGAACAGGGGAAAGACGGGCAAGAGACCCAGTACTTC.

This chain links TRBV7-9 with TRBJ2-1; maybe TRBD1 (6 bases). Trimming stripped 6 bases from V and 7 bases from J, with 10 bases between. CDR3 length: 12 residues. Germline assignment: CDR1 SEHNR and CDR2 FQNEAQ (reference sequence). Here the CDR3 DNA reads TGTGCCAGCAGATGGACAGAGAATGAGCAGTTCTTC. Residues: CASRWTENEQFF.

CDR3 region: CSVEGGAGSDTQYF. CDR3 nucleotide sequence: TGCAGCGTTGAAGGGGGGGCAGGTTCAGATACGCAGTATTTT. The rearrangement joins TRBV29-1 to TRBJ2-3; possibly TRBD1 or TRBD2 for D (6 bases each). Germline V lookup: CDR1 SQVTM, CDR2 ANQGSEA. The CDR3 spans 14 residues. V lost 1 base and J lost 4, with 12 bases in between.

The V gene is TRBV9, the J gene TRBJ2-1; 7 bases are shared with TRBD2. This CDR3 is 13 amino acids long. Germline values: CDR1 SGDLS, CDR2 YYNGEE. J lost 10 bases, V lost 0 bases, and 4 bases had no gene match. The CDR3 nucleotides are TGTGCCAGCAGCGTAGGCGGGGAGGGAGAGCAGTTCTTC. Its translation is CASSVGGEGEQFF.

V gene TRBV5-6 combines with J gene TRBJ2-7; D may be TRBD2 (6 bases). V was clipped by 4 bases and J by 5 bases, with 16 bases between them. This CDR3 has 14 residues. Looked up from germline, CDR1 is SGHDT and CDR2 is YYEEEE. The CDR3 here is CASSEGGSRNEQYF. The CDR3 bases are TGTGCCAGCAGCGAAGGAGGGAGTAGGAACGAGCAGTACTTC.

This clonotype was recorded once. The chain recombines TRBV28 with TRBJ1-2, with D unclear. Trimming cost V 6 bases and J 1 base, with 15 bases left between them. The germline V gene has CDR1 MDHEN and CDR2 SYDVKM. This CDR3 comprises 15 residues. CDR3 sequence: CASSPRSSVNYGYTF. The DNA of the CDR3 is TGTGCCAGCAGCCCCAGGTCTTCAGTTAACTATGGCTACACCTTC.

This chain uses TRBV2 with TRBJ1-6; D perhaps matches TRBD1 (5 bases). The germline V and J ends were trimmed by 0 bases and 0 bases, with 12 bases remaining between them. Germline CDR1 SNHLY, CDR2 FYNNEI. The CDR3 is made up of 18 amino acids. This CDR3 is CASSEARDRSSYNSPLHF. For the CDR3, the DNA is TGTGCCAGCAGTGAAGCGAGGGACCGGAGCTCCTATAATTCACCCCTCCACTTT.

The chain carries TRBV6-1 and TRBJ1-6; D is uncertain. Germline values: CDR1 MNHNS, CDR2 SASEGT. Trimming removed 3 bases from V and 5 bases from J, with 8 bases in between. The CDR3 spans 14 residues. The CDR3 region is CASSDGVHNSPLHF. The CDR3 DNA sequence: TGTGCCAGCAGTGATGGGGTCCATAATTCACCCCTCCACTTT.

This clonotype was picked up one time. The V and J genes are TRBV12-3 or TRBV12-4 and TRBJ2-1; 7 positions agree with TRBD1. This CDR3 comprises 18 residues. V gave up 5 bases and J gave up 7 bases; unmatched junction bases: 20. This CDR3 reads CASSPTVSRDSLWNEQFF. The DNA for the CDR3 is TGTGCCAGCAGTCCCACCGTTTCCCGGGACAGCTTGTGGAATGAGCAGTTCTTC.

The chain joins TRBV27 to TRBJ1-5; no clear D. CDR1 and CDR2 from the germline V gene are MNHEY and SMNVEV (reference sequence). The V end was cut by 5 bases, the J end by 10 bases, with 15 bases between. The CDR3 loop spans 13 amino acids. As DNA, the CDR3 is TGTGCCAGCAGTCTGGGATCTTTACAACCCCAGCATTTT. As protein: CASSLGSLQPQHF.

This clonotype was found once. This sequence joins TRBV5-1 and TRBJ1-1; D unresolved. V lost 6 bases to trimming and J lost 1 base, with 19 bases between them. In germline, CDR1 is SGHRS, CDR2 YFSETQ. This CDR3 contains 16 residues. CDR3 coding DNA: TGCGCCAGCAAGGTCCAGCCGGCGGCTTCGAACACTGAAGCTTTCTTT. The encoded protein is CASKVQPAASNTEAFF.

V is TRBV13 and J is TRBJ1-1; the match to TRBD1 covers 8 bases. The CDR3 sequence is 15 residues long. With 5 bases clipped from V and 3 bases from J, the junction kept 8 bases outside the gene matches. Germline lookup yields CDR1 PRHDT and CDR2 FYEKMQ (reference sequence). CDR3 DNA: TGTGCCAGCAGCAAACCGGGCAGGGGGCACACTGAAGCTTTCTTT. Residues: CASSKPGRGHTEAFF.

Here the CDR3 DNA reads TGTGCCAGTAGTATTCAGGGGTCGTCGAACACTGAAGCTTTCTTT. Translating gives CASSIQGSSNTEAFF. The chain recombines TRBV19 with TRBJ1-1; D may be TRBD1 (6 bases). Trimming took 3 bases from V and 1 from J, leaving 12 bases between them. The CDR3 consists of 15 residues. Germline assignment: CDR1 LNHDA and CDR2 SQIVND (reference sequence).

The rearrangement links TRBV5-6 to TRBJ2-7, with 9 positions matching TRBD1. The CDR3 totals 14 residues. The ends lost 3 bases at V and 5 bases at J; junction bases unmatched: 6. Germline V gives CDR1 SGHDT, CDR2 YYEEEE. CDR3 protein: CASSSTGGKNEQYF. For the CDR3, the DNA is TGTGCCAGCAGCTCCACAGGGGGCAAGAACGAGCAGTACTTC.

The rearrangement links TRBV7-9 to TRBJ1-2; D is uncertain. CDR1 and CDR2 from the germline V gene are SEHNR and FQNEAQ (reference sequence). V dropped 3 bases and J dropped 12 bases, with 8 bases sitting between them. There are 10 residues in the CDR3. The CDR3 region has the DNA TGTGCCAGCAGCTTGACGGACCACACCTTC. This gives the protein CASSLTDHTF.

V gene TRBV4-2 combines with J gene TRBJ2-6, with 7 bases aligning to TRBD1. J gave up 0 bases and V 8 bases, and 4 bases lay outside the gene matches. CDR3 length equals 15 residues. Germline V CDR1 and CDR2: LGHNA, YNFKEQ. The CDR3 reads CASGQEDSGANVLTF. CDR3 bases: TGTGCCAGCGGACAGGAAGACTCTGGGGCCAACGTCCTGACTTTC.

This chain joins TRBV6-5 and TRBJ2-7; no clear D. The CDR3 is made up of 13 amino acids. V lost 5 bases and J lost 7, with 15 bases in between. The germline V gene encodes CDR1 MNHEY and CDR2 SVGAGI. The CDR3 here is CASSQRHLWEQYF. In nucleotides, the CDR3 is TGTGCCAGCAGTCAGCGACATCTCTGGGAGCAGTACTTC.